The rows below give T cell receptor beta chains drawn from one sample of a study of blood T cell repertoires in COVID-19. Sequencing used immunoSEQ multiplex PCR; TCRdb keeps in-frame clones, though not all of them. This table has 35,000 to 55,000 clones, roughly nine tenths appearing once. Sample: peripheral blood. The receptor source for this set is a man aged 65 to 79 with active COVID-19. The CDR3 runs from the conserved cysteine through the conserved F or W. Size is stated for part of the rows, as once, few or many counts, or as a class when the clone is expanded.

J gene,V gene,clone size,CDR3 protein
TRBJ1-1,TRBV5-1,.,CASSLAGNTEAFF
TRBJ2-1,TRBV7-9,.,CASSSSSGGGYNEQFF
TRBJ1-4,TRBV18,.,CASSPGQGDGKLFF
TRBJ1-1,TRBV2,.,CASSGQGLGEAFF
TRBJ2-5,TRBV5-1,.,CASSLAGGAGGQETQYF
TRBJ2-3,TRBV29-1,.,CSVEPPNRGTDTQYF
TRBJ2-2,TRBV13,.,CASSRRQGATGELFF
TRBJ2-3,TRBV2,.,CASAAGTASTDTQYF
TRBJ2-2,TRBV7-2,.,CASSLDSAGELFF
TRBJ2-3,TRBV29-1,.,CSVGGPRGATQYF
TRBJ2-7,TRBV15,.,CATREQGRSYEQYF
TRBJ1-6,TRBV14,.,CASSPGGPLHF
TRBJ1-5,TRBV6-5,.,CASSSDSSNQPQHF
TRBJ1-2,TRBV6-5,.,CASSQDFTGGYTF
TRBJ1-2,TRBV28,.,CASSLRGGANYGYTF
TRBJ1-4,TRBV6-6,.,CASSYSGGGNEKLFF
TRBJ2-3,TRBV19,.,CASSIVAGRTDTQYF
TRBJ2-1,TRBV5-4,.,CASSLRSGGGGNEQFF
TRBJ1-4,TRBV3-1/TRBV3-2,.,CASSQGPGDEKLFF
TRBJ2-7,TRBV7-3,.,CASGTSSHEQYF
TRBJ2-1,TRBV6-2/TRBV6-3,.,CASSRGLASKSSYNEQFF
TRBJ2-1,TRBV5-1,.,CASSLALAAYNEQFF
TRBJ2-5,TRBV2,.,CASSSGGQETQYF
TRBJ1-3,TRBV5-1,.,CASSGGSSGNTIYF
TRBJ1-5,TRBV6-6,.,CASSKEGRQPQHF
TRBJ1-6,TRBV28,once,CASYRGPGSPLHF
TRBJ1-5,TRBV5-1,.,CASSLGGGSQPQHF
TRBJ2-3,TRBV5-1,.,CASSLAGLGTTDTQYF
TRBJ1-5,TRBV5-5,once,CASSRLTGNQPQHF
TRBJ1-5,TRBV6-5,.,CASSYRSNQPQHF
TRBJ2-7,TRBV5-1,.,CASMPGDRAHYEQYF
TRBJ2-5,TRBV7-9,.,CASSHYRDTTGQETQYF
TRBJ2-7,TRBV28,.,CASSTRGSASYEQYF
TRBJ1-6,TRBV11-2,.,CASSPAGTKNSPLHF
TRBJ1-1,TRBV2,.,CASSEAGQGGAFF
TRBJ1-6,TRBV6-5,.,CASTRGGPNNSPLHF
TRBJ2-3,TRBV29-1,.,CSVKTTGYTDTQYF
TRBJ2-2,TRBV3-1/TRBV3-2,.,CASSQDGANTGELFF
TRBJ2-5,TRBV7-8,.,CASLGEGEETQYF
TRBJ2-3,TRBV5-1,.,CASSLVGGSTDTQYF
TRBJ2-3,TRBV3-1/TRBV3-2,.,CASSQTTSPNTDTQYF